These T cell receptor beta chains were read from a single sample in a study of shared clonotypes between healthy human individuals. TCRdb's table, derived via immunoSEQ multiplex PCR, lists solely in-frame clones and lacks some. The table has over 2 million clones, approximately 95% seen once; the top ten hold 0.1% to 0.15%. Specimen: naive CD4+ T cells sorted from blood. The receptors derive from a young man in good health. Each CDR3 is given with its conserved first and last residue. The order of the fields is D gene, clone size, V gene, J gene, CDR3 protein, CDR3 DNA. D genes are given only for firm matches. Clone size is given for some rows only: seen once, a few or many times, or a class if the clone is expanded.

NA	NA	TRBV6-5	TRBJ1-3	CASSYSQSSGNTIYF	TGTGCCAGCAGTTACTCCCAGAGCTCTGGAAACACCATATATTTT
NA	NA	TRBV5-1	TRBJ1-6	CASSLGPPGRYNSPLHF	TGCGCCAGCAGCTTGGGTCCACCGGGACGGTATAATTCACCCCTCCACTTT
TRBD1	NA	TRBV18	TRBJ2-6	CASSPGTGGTGANVLTF	TGTGCCAGCTCACCCGGGACAGGGGGAACCGGGGCCAACGTCCTGACTTTC
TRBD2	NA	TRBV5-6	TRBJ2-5	CASSLEGGTSAQETQYF	TGTGCCAGCAGCTTGGAAGGGGGGACTAGCGCCCAAGAGACCCAGTACTTC
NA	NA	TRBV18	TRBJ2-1	CASTSSGHEVNEQFF	TGTGCCAGCACGAGTTCAGGGCACGAGGTCAATGAGCAGTTCTTC
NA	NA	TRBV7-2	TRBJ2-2	CASSLRRWDVTGELFF	TGTGCCAGCAGCTTAAGACGCTGGGACGTCACCGGGGAGCTGTTTTTT
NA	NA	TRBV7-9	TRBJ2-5	CASSRSEGETQYF	TGTGCCAGCAGCCGAAGTGAGGGAGAGACCCAGTACTTC
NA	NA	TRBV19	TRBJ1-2	CASSLDPNYGYTF	TGTGCCAGTAGCCTGGATCCAAACTATGGCTACACCTTC
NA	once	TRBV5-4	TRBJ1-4	CASSLGTATSEKLFF	TGTGCCAGCAGCTTGGGGACAGCGACGAGTGAAAAACTGTTTTTT
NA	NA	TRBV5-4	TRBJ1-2	CASSLVVKGREGYTF	TGTGCCAGCAGCTTGGTTGTAAAGGGACGGGAGGGCTACACCTTC
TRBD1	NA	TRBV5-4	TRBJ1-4	CASSLTGTGREKLFF	TGTGCCAGCAGCTTAACCGGGACAGGGAGAGAAAAACTGTTTTTT
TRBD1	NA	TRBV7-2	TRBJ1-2	CASSLAQGANYGYTF	TGTGCCAGCAGCTTAGCGCAGGGGGCTAACTATGGCTACACCTTC
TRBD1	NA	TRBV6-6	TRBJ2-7	CASSYGDRGNSYEQYF	TGTGCCAGCAGTTACGGGGACAGGGGAAACTCCTACGAGCAGTACTTC
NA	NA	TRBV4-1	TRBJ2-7	CASSQEHLVYEQYF	TGCGCCAGCAGCCAAGAACACCTTGTCTACGAGCAGTACTTC
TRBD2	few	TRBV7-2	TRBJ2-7	CASSSVAGGSYEQYF	TGTGCCAGCAGCTCTGTAGCGGGAGGCTCCTACGAGCAGTACTTC
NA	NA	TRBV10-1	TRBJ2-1	CASSASGGFNEQFF	TGCGCCAGCAGTGCATCTGGGGGTTTTAATGAGCAGTTCTTC
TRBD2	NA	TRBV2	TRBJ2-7	CASSDGLAGVSYEQYF	TGTGCCAGCAGTGACGGTCTAGCGGGAGTATCCTACGAGCAGTACTTC
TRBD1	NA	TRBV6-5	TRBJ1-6	CASRAGQFYNSPLHF	TGTGCCAGCAGAGCGGGACAGTTCTATAATTCACCCCTCCACTTT
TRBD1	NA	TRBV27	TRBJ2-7	CASSSLGQGLHEQYF	TGTGCCAGCAGTTCCCTCGGACAGGGTCTCCACGAGCAGTACTTC
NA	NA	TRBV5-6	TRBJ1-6	CASSLVGGNSPLHF	TGTGCCAGCAGCTTGGTTGGAGGTAATTCACCCCTCCACTTT
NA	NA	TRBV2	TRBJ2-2	CASRESGPDNGELFF	TGTGCCAGCAGGGAATCGGGTCCCGACAACGGGGAGCTGTTTTTT
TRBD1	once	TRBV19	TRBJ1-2	CASSTWTGDYGYTF	TGTGCCAGTAGTACGTGGACAGGCGACTATGGCTACACCTTC
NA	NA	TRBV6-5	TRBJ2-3	CASSMLDLRTDTQYF	TGTGCCAGCAGCATGCTGGACTTGCGCACAGATACGCAGTATTTT
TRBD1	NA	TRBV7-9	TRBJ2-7	CASRQGGGYEQYF	TGTGCCAGCAGACAAGGGGGCGGCTACGAGCAGTACTTC
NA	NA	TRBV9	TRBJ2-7	CASSVGQHLASYEQYF	TGTGCCAGCAGCGTAGGACAACACCTGGCCTCCTACGAGCAGTACTTC
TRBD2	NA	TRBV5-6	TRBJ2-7	CASSLSGTSEQYF	TGTGCCAGCAGCTTGAGTGGGACTAGCGAGCAGTACTTC
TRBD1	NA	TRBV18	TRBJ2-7	CASSPKQGAVHEQYF	TGTGCCAGCTCACCCAAACAGGGGGCGGTCCACGAGCAGTACTTC
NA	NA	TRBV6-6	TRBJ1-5	CASSYVGNQPQHF	TGTGCCAGCAGTTACGTCGGAAATCAGCCCCAGCATTTT
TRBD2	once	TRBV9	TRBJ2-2	CASSVQSGSGTGELFF	TGTGCCAGCAGCGTACAAAGCGGGAGTGGCACCGGGGAGCTGTTTTTT
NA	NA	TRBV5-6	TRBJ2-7	CASSQQGGHYEQYF	TGTGCCAGCAGCCAACAGGGGGGGCACTACGAGCAGTACTTC
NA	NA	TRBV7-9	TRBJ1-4	CASSFGGVNEKLFF	TGTGCCAGCAGCTTTGGGGGGGTTAATGAAAAACTGTTTTTT
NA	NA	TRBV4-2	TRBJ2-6	CASSQGAAGANVLTF	TGTGCCAGCAGCCAAGGGGCGGCTGGGGCCAACGTCCTGACTTTC
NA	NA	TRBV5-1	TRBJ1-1	CASSQIQGSTEAFF	TGCGCCAGCAGCCAGATACAGGGTAGCACTGAAGCTTTCTTT
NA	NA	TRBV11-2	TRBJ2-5	CASSLGGRVETQYF	TGTGCCAGCAGCTTAGGGGGGAGAGTAGAGACCCAGTACTTC
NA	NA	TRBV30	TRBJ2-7	CAWTPGGYEQYF	TGTGCCTGGACCCCGGGCGGTTACGAGCAGTACTTC
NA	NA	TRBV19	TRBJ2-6	CASSPLQGSGANVLTF	TGTGCCAGTAGTCCCCTACAGGGTTCTGGGGCCAACGTCCTGACTTTC
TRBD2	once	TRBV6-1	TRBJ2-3	CASILSGGRDTQYF	TGTGCCAGCATTCTTAGCGGGGGGCGGGATACGCAGTATTTT
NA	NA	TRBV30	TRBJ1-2	CAWSIRTRGGYGYTF	TGTGCCTGGAGTATCCGGACTCGAGGGGGATATGGCTACACCTTC
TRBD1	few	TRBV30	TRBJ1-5	CAWRGQGPQPQHF	TGTGCCTGGAGGGGACAGGGCCCTCAGCCCCAGCATTTT
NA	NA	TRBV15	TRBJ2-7	CATSRVEALEQYF	TGTGCCACCAGCAGAGTTGAGGCTCTCGAGCAGTACTTC
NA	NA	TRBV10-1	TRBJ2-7	CASSLRGGF	TGCGCCAGCAGTTTGAGGGGGGGATTC
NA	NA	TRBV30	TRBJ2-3	CAWSVQDTTDTQYF	TGTGCCTGGAGTGTACAGGACACCACAGATACGCAGTATTTT
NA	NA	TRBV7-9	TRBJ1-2	CASSFPQNYGYTF	TGTGCCAGCAGCTTTCCACAAAACTATGGCTACACCTTC
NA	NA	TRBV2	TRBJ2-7	CASSATTGLGQYF	TGTGCCAGCAGCGCCACGACAGGATTGGGGCAGTACTTC
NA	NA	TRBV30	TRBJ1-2	CAWLPISNTGWTYGYTF	TGTGCCTGGCTTCCTATATCTAATACAGGGTGGACCTATGGCTACACCTTC